The clone carrying this TCR beta chain was counted only a few times. No antigen is known for it. The sample originates from a study of early T cells in non-severe SARS-CoV-2 infection. Researchers tagged individual cDNA molecules with unique molecular identifiers. TCRdb processed the 5' RACE reads anew with MiXCR; each CDR3 protein has one entry. The table records about 84,000 distinct CDR3 sequences, roughly an eighth of them present only once. Whole-study results and caveats: Anti-spike CD8 responses were favored in VDJdb matching, and private and CD4 specificities were missed.

Trimming took 8 bases from V and 5 from J, leaving 10 bases between them. CDR3 length: 11 residues. Germline CDR1 and CDR2: MNHEY and SVGAGI. The receptor was derived from an adult who was a healthcare worker with PCR-confirmed SARS-CoV-2 infection or an uninfected control (not recorded which). J is TRBJ2-7 and V is TRBV6-5; D is unresolved. Material: whole blood. The CDR3: CASQYSDEQYF. The CDR3 nucleotides read TGTGCCAGCCAGTACTCGGACGAGCAGTACTTC.